The entry below describes one T cell receptor beta chain. This clonotype showed up many times. What this receptor recognizes is not known. Per-nucleotide qualities are absent, and no much larger clonotype sits a single base away. The study was a case-control design nested within a healthcare worker cohort in London, UK, with weekly nasopharyngeal swab PCR tests and blood sampling. Healthcare workers were enrolled in the week of the UK lockdown, from 23 to 31 March 2020, and were followed every week for up to roughly 16 weeks. The source of the sample is a study of early T cells in non-severe SARS-CoV-2 infection (dated by TCRdb to the early 2020s). Some background on the complete study: Because TCR sequencing was done on bulk RNA from unsorted whole blood, the alpha and beta chains could not be paired. General findings and caveats noted by the study authors: Matching against VDJdb was skewed toward anti-spike CD8 responses, likely underestimated virus-specific expansions, and missed private and CD4 specificities.

V and J are trimmed by 6 bases and 8 bases, and the gene matches miss 5 bases of the junction. Via the germline V gene, CDR1 is SQVTM and CDR2 ANQGSEA. Counted from cysteine to phenylalanine, this CDR3 has 12 amino acids. Kept here is only the CDR3 DNA, which spans 36 bases and is read in frame from base 1. The library came from 5' RACE. Sequenced using a NextSeq 500. The TCR library protocol attached unique molecular identifiers to individual cDNA molecules to correct for sequencing error and PCR bias. TCR alpha and beta chains were both sequenced, and the abundances of alpha and beta sequences in each sample were closely correlated with each other. As for the original processing: Decombinator V4 was used to annotate the V gene, J gene and CDR3 of the TCR sequences. TCRs were defined as expanded if a significant change between any two time points was detected under a Poisson model with p below 0.0001. TCR abundances were normalised to the total number of TCRs sequenced in each sample and reported as counts per million. MAIT TCRs were defined by TRAV1-2 paired with TRAJ12, TRAJ20 or TRAJ33, and iNKT TCRs by TRAV10 paired with TRAJ18. A search of VDJdb, accessed on 1 November 2021, was run for TCRs annotated to CMV, EBV and SARS-CoV-2, with TCRs annotated for multiple antigens excluded. TCRdb handled the public reads itself, with Q25 trimming in fastp and clone calling in MiXCR, and kept productive beta chains. Each CDR3 protein gets just one entry, which takes the most common genes and DNA from the rows behind it. These V and J calls are TCRdb output, not the study's own analysis. Within this sample are about 39,000 distinct CDR3 sequences, with roughly 7% of them counted one time only. In total, the top ten clones hold around 7.9% of the sample.

The sequence came from an adult who was a healthcare worker with PCR-confirmed SARS-CoV-2 infection or an uninfected control (not recorded which). Sequencing used whole blood. This chain is built from TRBV29-1 and TRBJ2-4, and 9 junction bases match TRBD1. In nucleotides, the sequence is TGCAGCGTGACACAGGGGGCGGACATTCAGTACTTC. This codes for CSVTQGADIQYF.